Listed here are 31 T cell receptor beta chains from one sample, sequenced in a study of control samples from healthy donors and cancer patients. The method was immunoSEQ multiplex PCR; TCRdb's version includes in-frame clones alone and lacks a portion of them. The profile shows about 120,000 clones, 80% to 95% of them singletons. Source material: blood. The receptors were sampled from a man aged 35 to 55 in good health.

V is TRBV29-1 and J is TRBJ1-1, with D tentatively TRBD1 (5 bases). The CDR3 has 16 amino acids. CDR1 and CDR2 from the germline V gene are SQVTM and ANQGSEA. Trimming left V 2 bases short and J 2 bases short, with 18 bases between. DNA for the CDR3: TGCAGCGTTGAACAGACATGGGCAGGGAGAAACACTGAAGCTTTCTTT. Translating gives CSVEQTWAGRNTEAFF.

This rearrangement joins TRBV15 to TRBJ1-6; the D is unclear. Germline assignment: CDR1 LNHNV and CDR2 YYDKDF (reference sequence). Trimming left V 2 bases short and J 6 bases short, with 11 bases between. The CDR3 consists of 15 residues. In DNA, the CDR3 is TGTGCCACCAGCAGACAGACATCGGGTAATTCACCCCTCCACTTT. Residues: CATSRQTSGNSPLHF.

This chain joins TRBV5-6 and TRBJ2-7; TRBD2 agrees at 10 bases. This CDR3 is 14 amino acids long. CDR1 is SGHDT, CDR2 YYEEEE, per germline. With V trimmed by 1 base and J by 6 bases, 4 bases remained unmatched. CDR3 protein: CASSLPSGGAEQYF. The CDR3 DNA is TGTGCCAGCAGCTTGCCCAGCGGGGGGGCCGAGCAGTACTTC.

The chain is built from TRBV5-4 and TRBJ2-5; 11 bases are shared with TRBD2. This CDR3 contains 15 residues. The V segment lost 4 bases and the J segment 6 bases; nucleotides outside the gene matches: 8. Germline V gene lookup returns CDR1 SGHNT and CDR2 YYREEE (reference sequence). The CDR3 region is CASSGRTSGGQTQYF. The CDR3 bases are TGTGCCAGCAGCGGCCGTACTAGCGGGGGACAGACCCAGTACTTC.

The V and J genes are TRBV2 and TRBJ1-1; 7 nucleotides line up with TRBD1. V trimming: 6 bases; J trimming: 10 bases; junction bases outside the gene matches: 5. Per germline, CDR1 SNHLY and CDR2 FYNNEI. CDR3 length: 11 amino acids. DNA of the CDR3: TGTGCCAGCAGGTGGGACAGAGTAGCTTTCTTT. Encoded protein: CASRWDRVAFF. The full variable domain, its missing parts supplied by reference TRBV2 and TRBJ1-1, is EPEVTQTPSHQVTQMGQEVILRCVPISNHLYFYWYRQILGQKVEFLVSFYNNEISEKSEIFDDQFSVERPDGSNFTLKIRSTKLEDSAMYFCASRWDRVAFFGQGTRLTVV.

The chain combines TRBV29-1 with TRBJ1-4, with a weak D call TRBD1 (5 bases). CDR1 is SQVTM and CDR2 is ANQGSEA in the germline V gene. Between the trimmed V and J ends, which lost 7 bases and 12 bases, there was a span of 18 bases. The CDR3 contains 12 residues. The CDR3 coding sequence is TGCAGCGGGGGGGACGTCCGTGGGGAACTGTTTTTT. It codes for CSGGDVRGELFF.

The V gene is TRBV10-3, the J gene TRBJ2-7, with D uncertain. This CDR3 region has 12 residues. V was cut by 10 bases and J by 4 bases, with 14 bases left in between. The germline gives CDR1 ENHRY, CDR2 SYGVKD. The CDR3 coding sequence is TGTGCCACCCACGCTTCGCCATACGAGCAGTACTTC. Translation: CATHASPYEQYF.

The chain recombines TRBV30 with TRBJ2-1; possible D gene TRBD2, 5 bases. Germline-derived CDR1 and CDR2 are GTSNPN and SVGIG (reference sequence). This CDR3 contains 15 residues. With 0 bases removed from V and 7 bases from J, the gap between germline ends came to 16 bases. The CDR3 DNA is TGTGCCTGGAGTGTAAAAGGACTGACCTCGAATGAGCAGTTCTTC. Its translation: CAWSVKGLTSNEQFF. The full variable domain, completed using reference TRBV30 and TRBJ2-1, is SQTIHQWPATLVQPVGSPLSLECTVEGTSNPNLYWYRQAAGRGLQLLFYSVGIGQISSEVPQNLSASRPQDRQFILSSKKLLLSDSGFYLCAWSVKGLTSNEQFFGPGTRLTVL.

The chain combines TRBV5-6 with TRBJ2-1; D might be TRBD1 or TRBD2, each matching 5 bases. Germline V gives CDR1 SGHDT, CDR2 YYEEEE. V was cut by 2 bases and J by 10 bases, with 13 bases left in between. The CDR3 contains 13 residues. CDR3 in amino acids: CASSFLLRGEQFF. The CDR3 DNA is TGTGCCAGCAGCTTTCTACTGAGGGGAGAGCAGTTCTTC.

The chain is built from TRBV12-3 or TRBV12-4 and TRBJ2-5, with a tentative D call TRBD2 (6 bases). The CDR3 sequence is 13 residues long. Trimming took 4 bases from V and 8 from J, leaving 14 bases between them. The CDR3 here is CASSSLIAETQYF. In nucleotides, the CDR3 is TGTGCCAGCAGTTCCCTCATAGCGGAAACCCAGTACTTC.

The V call is TRBV30, the J call TRBJ2-6; 14 nucleotides line up with TRBD2. The germline V gene encodes CDR1 GTSNPN and CDR2 SVGIG (reference sequence). Unmatched junction bases numbered 11, after V lost 5 bases and J lost 2 bases. This CDR3 has 19 amino acids. The CDR3 bases are TGTGCCTGGCGTTCCTCGACTAGCGGGGGGGGGACTGGGGCCAACGTCCTGACTTTC. Translation gives CAWRSSTSGGGTGANVLTF.

V and J are TRBV7-3 and TRBJ2-1, with 9 bases lining up with TRBD2. Looked up from germline, CDR1 is SGHTA and CDR2 is FQGTGA. Germline trimming cut 1 base from V and 8 bases from J; bases unmatched to any gene: 9. This CDR3 region has 16 residues. CDR3 nucleotides: TGTGCCAGCAGCTTAATGGTGGCTAGCGGGGCATATGAGCAGTTCTTC. This codes for CASSLMVASGAYEQFF. Using reference TRBV7-3 and TRBJ2-1 for the parts outside the CDR3, the full variable domain is GAGVSQTPSNKVTEKGKYVELRCDPISGHTALYWYRQSLGQGPEFLIYFQGTGAADDSGLPNDRFFAVRPEGSVSTLKIQRTERGDSAVYLCASSLMVASGAYEQFFGPGTRLTVL.

The rearrangement joins TRBV6-1 to TRBJ2-1; possibly TRBD2 for D (5 bases). CDR3 size: 14 residues. Trimming shortened V by 2 bases and J by 4 bases, and 9 bases separated the two germline ends. CDR1 is MNHNS and CDR2 is SASEGT in the germline V gene. CDR3 residues: CASSESDFYNEQFF. The CDR3 DNA is TGTGCCAGCAGTGAATCGGACTTTTACAATGAGCAGTTCTTC.

The V call is TRBV7-8, the J call TRBJ2-7; 10 bases match TRBD2. The V segment lost 1 base and the J segment 4 bases; nucleotides outside the gene matches: 7. Germline CDR1 and CDR2: SGHVS and FQNEAQ. The length of the CDR3 is 16 residues. CDR3 sequence: CASSLGVLAGNYEQYF. CDR3 DNA sequence: TGTGCCAGCAGCTTAGGAGTACTAGCGGGGAATTACGAGCAGTACTTC.

The CDR3 sequence: CASSIENSFYGYTF. The CDR3 nucleotides are TGTGCCAGTAGTATTGAAAACAGCTTCTATGGCTACACCTTC. The V and J genes are TRBV19 and TRBJ1-2; no clear D gene. Germline CDR1 LNHDA, CDR2 SQIVND (reference sequence). Trimming stripped 3 bases from V and 4 bases from J, with 12 bases between. The CDR3 runs 14 residues. Using reference TRBV19 and TRBJ1-2 for the parts outside the CDR3, the full variable domain is DGGITQSPKYLFRKEGQNVTLSCEQNLNHDAMYWYRQDPGQGLRLIYYSQIVNDFQKGDIAEGYSVSREKKESFPLTVTSAQKNPTAFYLCASSIENSFYGYTFGSGTRLTVV.

This clone was seen only once. V usage is TRBV18 and J usage is TRBJ2-1; D unclear. This CDR3 is 12 amino acids long. In germline, CDR1 is KGHSH, CDR2 LQKENI. Trimming left V 3 bases short and J 7 bases short, with 7 bases between. This CDR3 is CASSPLVNEQFF. Here the CDR3 DNA reads TGTGCCAGCTCACCCCTGGTAAATGAGCAGTTCTTC.

The chain uses TRBV27 and TRBJ2-7; either TRBD1 or TRBD2 may fit D (6 bases each). Germline assignment: CDR1 MNHEY and CDR2 SMNVEV (reference sequence). This CDR3 is 17 amino acids long. With 1 base removed from V and 7 bases from J, the gap between germline ends came to 23 bases. The CDR3 bases are TGTGCCAGCAGTTTATATTCTATCGGGTCGGGGGCGAGGGAGCAGTACTTC. Residues: CASSLYSIGSGAREQYF.

This rearrangement joins TRBV9 to TRBJ1-1; D possibly corresponds to TRBD1 (6 bases). This CDR3 spans 15 amino acids. The germline gives CDR1 SGDLS, CDR2 YYNGEE. Between the trimmed V and J ends, which lost 4 bases and 4 bases, there was a span of 17 bases. DNA for the CDR3: TGTGCCAGCAGCCCACGGACAGTATGGGGCACTGAAGCTTTCTTT. Protein product: CASSPRTVWGTEAFF.

The V gene is TRBV19, the J gene TRBJ2-3; 8 positions match TRBD2. The germline V gene has CDR1 LNHDA and CDR2 SQIVND (reference sequence). CDR3 length: 13 amino acids. V was pared by 10 bases and J by 3 bases, with 6 bases of the junction left unmatched. As DNA, the CDR3 is TGTGCCACCGGGACTAGTGTGACAGATACGCAGTATTTT. Protein product: CATGTSVTDTQYF.

The chain employs TRBV2 and TRBJ1-3, with D uncertain. V lost 3 bases and J 0 bases, leaving 9 bases between the germline ends. The CDR3 has 15 amino acids. The V gene's germline CDR1 is SNHLY and CDR2 FYNNEI. CDR3: CASSESTNSGNTIYF. The CDR3 DNA reads TGTGCCAGCAGTGAGTCGACGAACTCTGGAAACACCATATATTTT.

This sequence joins TRBV5-6 and TRBJ1-4; 8 nucleotides match TRBD1. Germline lookup yields CDR1 SGHDT and CDR2 YYEEEE. Trimming took 4 bases from V and 4 from J; bases not matched to a gene: 6. This CDR3 region has 15 residues. The CDR3, as DNA: TGTGCCAGCAGCCAAAGGACAGGGTTTAATGAAAAACTGTTTTTT. This gives the protein CASSQRTGFNEKLFF.

The chain is built from TRBV7-9 and TRBJ2-1; the match to TRBD2 covers 8 bases. The CDR3 runs 16 residues. V shed 5 bases, J shed 9 bases, and the junction held 15 bases outside the gene matches. Germline CDR1 SEHNR, CDR2 FQNEAQ (reference sequence). DNA for the CDR3: TGTGCCAGCAGCCCCTTCCGGGGGGGCCGGATCTCTGAGCAGTTCTTC. Its protein product is CASSPFRGGRISEQFF.

V is TRBV9 and J is TRBJ1-4, with D hard to call. Trimming stripped 4 bases from V and 5 bases from J, with 18 bases between. This CDR3 has 16 residues. The V gene's germline CDR1 is SGDLS and CDR2 YYNGEE. This CDR3 reads CASSPPSTVENEKLFF. CDR3 DNA sequence: TGTGCCAGCAGCCCCCCCAGTACAGTCGAAAATGAAAAACTGTTTTTT.

The V gene is TRBV7-9, the J gene TRBJ2-1; TRBD1 matches at 7 bases. The CDR3 loop spans 18 amino acids. Germline values: CDR1 SEHNR, CDR2 FQNEAQ (reference sequence). Germline trimming cut 2 bases from V and 8 bases from J; bases unmatched to any gene: 18. The CDR3 bases are TGTGCCAGCAGCTTAAGGTTGTTAGGGTCAGGGGGAGACTATGAGCAGTTCTTC. Translation: CASSLRLLGSGGDYEQFF. The full variable domain, completed using reference TRBV7-9 and TRBJ2-1, is DTGVSQNPRHKITKRGQNVTFRCDPISEHNRLYWYRQTLGQGPEFLTYFQNEAQLEKSRLLSDRFSAERPKGSFSTLEIQRTEQGDSAMYLCASSLRLLGSGGDYEQFFGPGTRLTVL.

The rearrangement links TRBV14 to TRBJ2-5; D possibly matches TRBD1 or TRBD2 (6 bases each). Germline V gives CDR1 SGHDN, CDR2 FVKESK. Trimming pared 1 base from V and 5 bases from J, leaving 35 bases between. This CDR3 has 22 amino acids. This chain's CDR3 is CASSQGFSGDSKGDLGAETQYF. The CDR3 DNA reads as TGTGCCAGCAGCCAAGGGTTCAGTGGCGATAGTAAGGGGGACTTGGGTGCGGAGACCCAGTACTTC.

This clone was seen only once. The rearrangement joins TRBV11-2 to TRBJ2-7; TRBD1 matches at 11 bases. Germline V gene sequence: CDR1 SGHAT, CDR2 FQNNGV. The CDR3 has 16 amino acids. V lost 2 bases and J lost 7; bases outside the gene matches: 10. CDR3 loop: CASSLLGTGGAGEQYF. The CDR3 DNA follows: TGTGCCAGCAGCTTACTCGGGACAGGGGGGGCGGGGGAGCAGTACTTC.

Details on this clone: The CDR3 does not end in the conserved phenylalanine or tryptophan, so this is likely a read error. It is unclear where the CDR3 begins or ends on the DNA, so no DNA is shown, and the CDR3 is as TCRdb lists it. This chain joins TRBV12-5 and TRBJ1-4. The germline V gene has CDR1 LGHNT and CDR2 FRNRAP. The CDR3 is 10 amino acids in total, end residues counted. The CDR3 spells CASVVTGPLI.

The genes are TRBV24-1 and TRBJ1-2; D is unclear. V was trimmed by 9 bases and J by 3 bases, leaving 13 bases between them. The CDR3 is 13 residues long. CDR1 KGHDR and CDR2 SFDVKD come from the germline V gene. The CDR3 protein is CATARPGDYGYTF. The CDR3 region has the DNA TGTGCCACCGCGCGGCCCGGAGACTATGGCTACACCTTC.

The chain uses TRBV7-9 and TRBJ1-1, with D possibly being TRBD1 (6 bases). CDR3 length equals 14 residues. Germline CDR1 SEHNR, CDR2 FQNEAQ (reference sequence). V shed 4 bases and J shed 3 bases, with 12 bases lying between them. In DNA form, the CDR3 reads TGTGCCAGCAGCTCCAGGAGGGGGGACACTGAAGCTTTCTTT. Its protein is CASSSRRGDTEAFF.

The chain joins TRBV6-5 to TRBJ2-5; D is possibly TRBD1 or TRBD2 (6 bases each). Germline V gene data show CDR1 as MNHEY and CDR2 as SVGAGI. V dropped 10 bases and J dropped 7 bases, with 19 bases sitting between them. The CDR3 runs 13 residues. DNA of the CDR3: TGTGCCACCTCTCCGGGGGCCCCCGGGACCCAGTACTTC. Translated, it gives CATSPGAPGTQYF.

This sequence joins TRBV5-1 and TRBJ2-3; D unresolved. The V end was cut by 1 base, the J end by 0 bases, with 6 bases between. The CDR3 has 14 residues. The germline gives CDR1 SGHRS, CDR2 YFSETQ. CDR3 region: CASSLPGSTDTQYF. In DNA, the CDR3 is TGCGCCAGCAGCTTGCCTGGCAGCACAGATACGCAGTATTTT. The complete variable domain, with remaining parts taken from reference TRBV5-1 and TRBJ2-3, reads KAGVTQTPRYLIKTRGQQVTLSCSPISGHRSVSWYQQTPGQGLQFLFEYFSETQRNKGNFPGRFSGRQFSNSRSEMNVSTLELGDSALYLCASSLPGSTDTQYFGPGTRLTVL.